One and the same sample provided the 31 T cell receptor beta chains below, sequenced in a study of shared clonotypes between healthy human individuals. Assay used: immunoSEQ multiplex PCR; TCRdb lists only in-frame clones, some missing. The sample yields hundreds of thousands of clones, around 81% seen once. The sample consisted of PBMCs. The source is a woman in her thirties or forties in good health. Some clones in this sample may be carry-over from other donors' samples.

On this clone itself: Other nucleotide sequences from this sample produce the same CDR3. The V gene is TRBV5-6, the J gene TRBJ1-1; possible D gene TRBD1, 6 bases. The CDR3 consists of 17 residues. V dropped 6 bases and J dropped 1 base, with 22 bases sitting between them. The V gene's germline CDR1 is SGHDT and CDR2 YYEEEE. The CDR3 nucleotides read TGTGCCAGCAAGGGGGGGGGAGGTGTCCGGGAGAACACTGAAGCTTTCTTT. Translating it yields CASKGGGGVRENTEAFF.

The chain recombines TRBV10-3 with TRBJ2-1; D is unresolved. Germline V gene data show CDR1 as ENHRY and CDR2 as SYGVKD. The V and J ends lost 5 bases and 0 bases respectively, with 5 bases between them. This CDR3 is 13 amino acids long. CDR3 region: CAISLGSYNEQFF. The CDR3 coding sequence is TGTGCCATCAGTCTAGGCTCCTACAATGAGCAGTTCTTC.

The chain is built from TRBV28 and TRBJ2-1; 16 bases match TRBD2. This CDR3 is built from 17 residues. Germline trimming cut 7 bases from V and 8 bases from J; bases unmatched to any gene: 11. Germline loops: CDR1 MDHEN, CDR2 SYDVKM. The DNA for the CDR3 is TGTGCCAGCAATCCCCAGGGACTAGCGGGAGGGCCCTATGAGCAGTTCTTC. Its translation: CASNPQGLAGGPYEQFF.

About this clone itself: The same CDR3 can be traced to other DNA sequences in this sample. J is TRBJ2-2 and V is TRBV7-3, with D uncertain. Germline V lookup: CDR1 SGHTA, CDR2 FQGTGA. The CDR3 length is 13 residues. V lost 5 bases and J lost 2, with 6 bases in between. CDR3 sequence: CASSQTNTGELFF. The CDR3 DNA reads TGTGCCAGCAGCCAAACTAACACCGGGGAGCTGTTTTTT.

CDR3 DNA sequence: TGTGCCACCTCGGGACTAGCGGCTAGCACAGATACGCAGTATTTT. It codes for CATSGLAASTDTQYF. The gene calls are TRBV19 and TRBJ2-3; 11 bases match TRBD2. The CDR3 is made up of 15 amino acids. V lost 10 bases, J lost 0 bases, and 6 bases stayed unmatched. Germline loops: CDR1 LNHDA, CDR2 SQIVND (reference sequence).

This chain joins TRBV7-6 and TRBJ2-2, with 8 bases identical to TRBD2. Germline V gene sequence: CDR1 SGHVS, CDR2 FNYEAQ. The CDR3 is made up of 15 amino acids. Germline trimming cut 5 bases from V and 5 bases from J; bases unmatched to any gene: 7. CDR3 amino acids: CASSRGGGQTGELFF. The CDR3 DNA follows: TGTGCCAGCAGCCGCGGCGGGGGGCAAACCGGGGAGCTGTTTTTT.

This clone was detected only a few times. CDR3 protein: CASGDYYYEQYF. The CDR3 region has the DNA TGTGCCAGCGGGGACTACTACTACGAGCAGTACTTC. The chain is built from TRBV7-6 and TRBJ2-7; 7 bases are shared with TRBD2. The V gene's germline CDR1 is SGHVS and CDR2 FNYEAQ. The CDR3 contains 12 residues. The V and J ends lost 8 bases and 3 bases, in that order; junction bases with no gene match: 4.

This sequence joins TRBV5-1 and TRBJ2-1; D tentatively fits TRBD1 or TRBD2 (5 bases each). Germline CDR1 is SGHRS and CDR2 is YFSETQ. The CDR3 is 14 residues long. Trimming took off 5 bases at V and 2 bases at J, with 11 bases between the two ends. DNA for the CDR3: TGCGCCAGCAGGGGACGTCAGACCTACAATGAGCAGTTCTTC. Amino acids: CASRGRQTYNEQFF.

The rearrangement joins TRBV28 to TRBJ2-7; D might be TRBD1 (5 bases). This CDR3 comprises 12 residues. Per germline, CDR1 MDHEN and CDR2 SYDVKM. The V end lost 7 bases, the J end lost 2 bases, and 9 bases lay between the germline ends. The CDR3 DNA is TGTGCCAGCAAACAGGACCCCTACGAGCAGTACTTC. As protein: CASKQDPYEQYF.

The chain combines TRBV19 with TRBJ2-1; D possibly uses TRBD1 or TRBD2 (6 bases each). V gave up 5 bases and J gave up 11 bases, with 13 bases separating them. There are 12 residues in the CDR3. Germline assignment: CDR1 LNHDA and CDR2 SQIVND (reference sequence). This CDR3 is CASSVRGLQQFF. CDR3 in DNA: TGTGCCAGTAGTGTCAGGGGACTTCAGCAGTTCTTC.

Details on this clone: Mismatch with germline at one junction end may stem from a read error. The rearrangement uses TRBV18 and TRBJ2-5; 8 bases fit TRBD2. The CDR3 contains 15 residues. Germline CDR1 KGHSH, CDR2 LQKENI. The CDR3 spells CASSSGTRGQETQHF. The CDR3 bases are TGTGCCAGCTCCTCTGGGACTAGGGGACAAGAGACCCAGCACTTC.

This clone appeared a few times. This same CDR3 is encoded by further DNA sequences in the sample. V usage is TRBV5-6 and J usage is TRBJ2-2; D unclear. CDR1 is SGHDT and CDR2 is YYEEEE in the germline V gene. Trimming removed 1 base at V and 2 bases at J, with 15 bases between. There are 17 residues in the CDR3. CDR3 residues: CASSLSGDPGNTGELFF. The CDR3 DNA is TGTGCCAGCAGCTTGTCCGGAGACCCAGGAAACACCGGGGAGCTGTTTTTT.

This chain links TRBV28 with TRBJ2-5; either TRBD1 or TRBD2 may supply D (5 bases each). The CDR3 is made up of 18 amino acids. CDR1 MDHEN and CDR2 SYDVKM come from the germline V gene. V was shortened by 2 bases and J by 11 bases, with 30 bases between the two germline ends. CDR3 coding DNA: TGTGCCAGCAGTTTACACCTTAGGCTGGACGGGGACCTGCACGAACAGTACTTC. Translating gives CASSLHLRLDGDLHEQYF. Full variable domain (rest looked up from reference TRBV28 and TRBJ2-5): DVKVTQSSRYLVKRTGEKVFLECVQDMDHENMFWYRQDPGLGLRLIYFSYDVKMKEKGDIPEGYSVSREKKERFSLILESASTNQTSMYLCASSLHLRLDGDLHEQYFGPGTRLLVL.

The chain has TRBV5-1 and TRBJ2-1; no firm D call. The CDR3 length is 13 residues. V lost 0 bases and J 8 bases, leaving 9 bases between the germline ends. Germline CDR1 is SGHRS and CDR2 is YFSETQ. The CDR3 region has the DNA TGCGCCAGCAGCTTGGGAGCTGGAGATGAGCAGTTCTTC. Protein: CASSLGAGDEQFF.

CDR3: CASRLNRGLKFCNYGYTF. Written as DNA, the CDR3 is TGTGCCAGCAGACTAAACAGGGGGCTAAAGTTTTGTAACTATGGCTACACCTTC. The chain carries TRBV11-3 and TRBJ1-2; 9 nucleotides match TRBD1. This CDR3 contains 18 residues. Trimming took 6 bases from V and 1 from J; bases not matched to a gene: 15. CDR1 and CDR2 (germline): SGHNT, YENEEA.

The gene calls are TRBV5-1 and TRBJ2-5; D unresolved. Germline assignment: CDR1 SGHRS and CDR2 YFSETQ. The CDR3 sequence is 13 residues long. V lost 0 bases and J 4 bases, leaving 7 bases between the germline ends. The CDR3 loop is CASSLAVIETQYF. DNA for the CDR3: TGCGCCAGCAGCTTGGCGGTTATAGAGACCCAGTACTTC. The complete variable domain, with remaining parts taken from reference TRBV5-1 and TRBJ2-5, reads KAGVTQTPRYLIKTRGQQVTLSCSPISGHRSVSWYQQTPGQGLQFLFEYFSETQRNKGNFPGRFSGRQFSNSRSEMNVSTLELGDSALYLCASSLAVIETQYFGPGTRLLVL.

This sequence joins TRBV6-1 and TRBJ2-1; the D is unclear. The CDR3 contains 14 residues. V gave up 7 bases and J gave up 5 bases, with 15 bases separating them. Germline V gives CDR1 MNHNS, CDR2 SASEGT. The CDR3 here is CASTEPGSNNEQFF. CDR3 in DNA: TGTGCCAGCACTGAGCCTGGATCTAACAATGAGCAGTTCTTC.

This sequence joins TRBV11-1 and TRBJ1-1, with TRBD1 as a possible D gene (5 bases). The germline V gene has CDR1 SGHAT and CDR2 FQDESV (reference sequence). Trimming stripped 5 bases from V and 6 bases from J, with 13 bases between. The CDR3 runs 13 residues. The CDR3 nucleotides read TGTGCCAGCAGCCAAATTGACAGTTCTGAAGCTTTCTTT. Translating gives CASSQIDSSEAFF.

The DNA for the CDR3 is TGTGCCAGCAGCCCCCCGGTGGTGTACGACACTGAAGCTTTCTTT. Translation gives CASSPPVVYDTEAFF. This rearrangement joins TRBV7-8 to TRBJ1-1; no clear D. CDR1 and CDR2 from the germline V gene are SGHVS and FQNEAQ. The germline V and J ends were trimmed by 5 bases and 3 bases, with 16 bases remaining between them. The CDR3 has 15 residues.

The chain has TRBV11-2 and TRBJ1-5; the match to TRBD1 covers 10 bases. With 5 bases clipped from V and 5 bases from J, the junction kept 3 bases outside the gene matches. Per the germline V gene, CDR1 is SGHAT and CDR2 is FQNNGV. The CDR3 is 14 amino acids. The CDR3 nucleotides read TGTGCCAGCAGCCTGACAGGGGGCTATCAGCCCCAGCATTTT. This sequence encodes CASSLTGGYQPQHF.

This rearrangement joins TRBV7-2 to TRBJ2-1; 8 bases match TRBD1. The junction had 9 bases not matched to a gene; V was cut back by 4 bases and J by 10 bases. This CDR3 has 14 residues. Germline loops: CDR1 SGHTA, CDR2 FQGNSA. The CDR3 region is CASSSGQGDWEQFF. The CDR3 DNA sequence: TGTGCCAGCAGCTCAGGACAGGGCGACTGGGAGCAGTTCTTC.

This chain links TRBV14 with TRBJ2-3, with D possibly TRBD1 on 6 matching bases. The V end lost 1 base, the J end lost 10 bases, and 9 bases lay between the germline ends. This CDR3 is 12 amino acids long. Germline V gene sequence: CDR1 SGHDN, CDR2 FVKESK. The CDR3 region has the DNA TGTGCCAGCAGCCAAGCTTGGACAGCGCAGTATTTT. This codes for CASSQAWTAQYF.

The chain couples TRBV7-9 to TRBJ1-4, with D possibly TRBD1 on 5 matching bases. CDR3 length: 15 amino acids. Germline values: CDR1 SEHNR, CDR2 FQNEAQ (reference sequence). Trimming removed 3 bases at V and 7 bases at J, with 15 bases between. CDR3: CASSFFSREGEKLFF. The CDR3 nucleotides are TGTGCCAGCAGCTTTTTTAGCAGGGAGGGTGAAAAACTGTTTTTT.

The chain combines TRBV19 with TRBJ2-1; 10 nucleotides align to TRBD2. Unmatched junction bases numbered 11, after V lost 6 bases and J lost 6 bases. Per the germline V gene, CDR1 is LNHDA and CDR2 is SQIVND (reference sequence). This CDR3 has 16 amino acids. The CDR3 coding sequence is TGTGCCAGTAGCAAGCGGGGGGGATTGGTGGCCAATGAGCAGTTCTTC. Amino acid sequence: CASSKRGGLVANEQFF.

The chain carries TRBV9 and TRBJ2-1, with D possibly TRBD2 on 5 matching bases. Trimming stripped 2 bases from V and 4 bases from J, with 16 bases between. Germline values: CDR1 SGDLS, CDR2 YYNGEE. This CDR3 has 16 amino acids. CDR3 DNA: TGTGCCAGCAGCGTGAGAGCGAGCGGAGTTTACAATGAGCAGTTCTTC. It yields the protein CASSVRASGVYNEQFF.

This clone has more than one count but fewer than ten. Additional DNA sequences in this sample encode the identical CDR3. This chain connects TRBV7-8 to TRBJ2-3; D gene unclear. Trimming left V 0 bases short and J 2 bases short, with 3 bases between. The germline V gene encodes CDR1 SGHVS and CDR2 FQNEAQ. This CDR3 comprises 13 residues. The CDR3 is CASSLALTDTQYF. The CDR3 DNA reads TGTGCCAGCAGCTTAGCCCTCACAGATACGCAGTATTTT.

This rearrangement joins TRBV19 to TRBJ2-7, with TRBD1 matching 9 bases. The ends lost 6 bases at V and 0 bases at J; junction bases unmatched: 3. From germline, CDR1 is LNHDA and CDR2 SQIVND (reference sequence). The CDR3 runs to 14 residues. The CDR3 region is CASSGTGISYEQYF. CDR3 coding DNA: TGTGCCAGTAGCGGGACAGGGATCTCCTACGAGCAGTACTTC.

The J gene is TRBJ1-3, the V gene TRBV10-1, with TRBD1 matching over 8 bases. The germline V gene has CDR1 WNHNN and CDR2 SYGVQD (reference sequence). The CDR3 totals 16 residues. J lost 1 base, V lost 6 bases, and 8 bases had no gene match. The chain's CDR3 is CASSGQGTISGNTIYF. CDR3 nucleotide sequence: TGCGCCAGCAGCGGACAGGGAACCATTTCTGGAAACACCATATATTTT.

Written as DNA, the CDR3 is TGTGCCAGCAGCTTAGCCCTCCGCACAGATACGCAGTATTTT. Protein: CASSLALRTDTQYF. This rearrangement joins TRBV7-2 to TRBJ2-3; D is unclear. V was cut by 0 bases and J by 1 base, with 5 bases left in between. CDR3 length: 14 residues. Germline V gene data show CDR1 as SGHTA and CDR2 as FQGNSA. Supplemented by reference TRBV7-2 and TRBJ2-3, the full variable domain reads GAGVSQSPSNKVTEKGKDVELRCDPISGHTALYWYRQSLGQGLEFLIYFQGNSAPDKSGLPSDRFSAERTGGSVSTLTIQRTQQEDSAVYLCASSLALRTDTQYFGPGTRLTVL.

CDR3 residues: CASSLHVGSDNSPLHF. Here the CDR3 DNA reads TGCGCCAGCAGCCTCCATGTCGGCTCGGATAATTCACCCCTCCACTTT. The chain uses TRBV4-1 and TRBJ1-6, with D hard to call. V lost 4 bases and J lost 5, with 15 bases in between. Germline V gene data show CDR1 as MGHRA and CDR2 as YSYEKL. The CDR3 is 16 residues long.

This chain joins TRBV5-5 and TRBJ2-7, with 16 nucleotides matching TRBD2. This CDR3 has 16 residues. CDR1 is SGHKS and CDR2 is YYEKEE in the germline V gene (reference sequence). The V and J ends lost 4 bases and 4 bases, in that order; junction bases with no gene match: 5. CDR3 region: CASSGEGLAGGYEQYF. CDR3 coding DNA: TGTGCCAGCAGCGGTGAGGGACTAGCGGGAGGGTACGAGCAGTACTTC.